Each of the 8 T cell receptor beta chains below was sequenced from the same sample in a study of tumor and adjacent non-tumor tissue in lung cancer. The library came from three nested PCR rounds adapted from ARM-PCR protocols. MiXCR was run by TCRdb on the multiplex PCR reads, yielding one entry per CDR3 protein. The sample has about 98,000 distinct CDR3 sequences, 80% seen once. RNA was extracted from bulk tissue without any cell sorting. This non-tumor lung sample came from over 3 cm beyond the tumor edge. Sequencing was carried out using distant non-tumor lung tissue. These receptors came from a man between 60 and 75 years old with small cell lung cancer.

Concerning this clonotype: The junction departs from germline at one end; a sequencing error may be responsible. This sequence joins TRBV11-2 and TRBJ2-1; weak D call: TRBD2 (5 bases). Germline CDR1 reads SGHAT; CDR2 reads FQNNGV. The CDR3 covers 15 residues. For the CDR3, the DNA is TGTGCCAGTAGCGTATGGTACGAGCGTAACAATGAGCTGTTCTTC. This sequence encodes CASSVWYERNNELFF.

Notes on this clonotype: Given the absence of the conserved phenylalanine or tryptophan at the CDR3 end, a read error is likely. This CDR3 reads CSAGGGPSSYNEQFL. The CDR3 bases are TGCAGCGCCGGAGGCGGCCCAAGCTCCTACAATGAACAGTTCTTA. The chain combines TRBV29-1 with TRBJ2-1; tentatively, D is TRBD2 (5 bases). Germline V gives CDR1 SQVTM, CDR2 ANQGSEA. The CDR3 has 15 amino acids.

This clonotype was detected ten times or more. The gene calls are TRBV5-5 and TRBJ1-2; 8 bases are a match to TRBD1. The V gene end was trimmed by 4 bases and the J gene end by 3 bases; junction bases not matched to a gene: 14. The CDR3 covers 17 residues. Germline V lookup: CDR1 SGHKS, CDR2 YYEKEE (reference sequence). CDR3 residues: CASSPGQGRGLDYGYTF. Written as DNA, the CDR3 is TGTGCCAGCAGCCCCGGACAGGGACGTGGTCTGGACTATGGCTACACCTTC.

About this clonotype itself: An end of the junction differs from the germline gene, which may be a read error. The V call is TRBV11-2, the J call TRBJ2-1, with a weak D call TRBD2 (6 bases). Germline V gives CDR1 SGHAT, CDR2 FQNNGV. The length of the CDR3 is 18 residues. The CDR3 here is CASSLGVVGGYYYSEQFF. The CDR3 region has the DNA TGTGCCAGCAGTTTAGGAGTAGTGGGAGGCTACTACTACAGTGAGCAGTTCTTC.

This clonotype occurred many times. V gene TRBV10-3 combines with J gene TRBJ2-3; 10 bases match TRBD2. This CDR3 has 14 residues. The germline V gene encodes CDR1 ENHRY and CDR2 SYGVKD. Trimming at V came to 6 bases and at J to 5 bases, leaving 5 bases not matched to a gene. CDR3 DNA sequence: TGTGCCATCAGAGCGGGAGGGTCCATAGATACGCAGTATTTT. Translated: CAIRAGGSIDTQYF.

This clonotype was counted ten times or more. This chain connects TRBV29-1 to TRBJ2-1; tentatively, D is TRBD2 (6 bases). Between the trimmed V and J ends, which lost 7 bases and 9 bases, there was a span of 25 bases. The germline gives CDR1 SQVTM, CDR2 ANQGSEA. The CDR3 loop spans 15 amino acids. CDR3 DNA: TGCAGCGCGACTCCCCCGGGCCACGGAGGGAGTGAGCAGTTCTTC. Translated: CSATPPGHGGSEQFF.

The chain joins TRBV5-4 to TRBJ2-1; D is perhaps TRBD2 (8 bases). Trimming removed 2 bases from V and 9 bases from J, with 18 bases in between. The germline V gene encodes CDR1 SGHNT and CDR2 YYREEE (reference sequence). The CDR3 has 15 residues. The CDR3 coding sequence is TGTGCCAGCAGCTTTCTATCGGGAGGGGGCAGTGAGCAGTTCTTC. Its protein is CASSFLSGGGSEQFF.

Comment on this clonotype: Lacking the conserved final phenylalanine or tryptophan, this CDR3 likely reflects a read error. The rearrangement joins TRBV10-3 to TRBJ2-3; D unclear. This CDR3 has 15 residues. Trimming pared 0 bases from V and 0 bases from J, leaving 7 bases between. CDR1 ENHRY and CDR2 SYGVKD come from the germline V gene. The CDR3 region is CAISESGPSTDTQYY. DNA for the CDR3: TGTGCCATCAGTGAGTCAGGCCCCAGCACAGATACGCAGTATTAT.